A single sample gave rise to the 3 T cell receptor beta chains below, sequenced in a study of cytomegalovirus exposure and HLA in healthy donors (dated by TCRdb to 2015 to 2018). Library generation was performed with the immunoSEQ multiplex PCR assay. For the multiplex PCR, a mixture combining 60 forward primers for TCR Vbeta segments and 13 reverse primers for TCR Jbeta segments was used. TCRdb took this table from immuneACCESS and kept in-frame rearrangements with V and J called. Such tables lack part of the clones; where checked against another copy, unresolved V genes explain under half of the gap, and the rest is unexplained. The sample table shows around 95,000 clones, and around two thirds are seen once. 1.5% to 2% of the sample is taken by the ten largest. Sequences were obtained from PBMCs. The receptors here all came from a male donor in good health and CMV-seronegative.

The chain links TRBV5-8 to TRBJ2-1; D remains unclear. Germline loops: CDR1 SGHTS, CDR2 YDEGEE. The CDR3 covers 14 residues. Trimming removed 6 bases at V and 5 bases at J, with 15 bases between. The CDR3 DNA is TGTGCCAGCACCCCAGGTGCAGCCCACAATGAGCAGTTCTTC. It translates to CASTPGAAHNEQFF.

A word on this clone: The junction departs from the called germline gene at one end, perhaps through a read error. J is TRBJ1-2 and V is TRBV6-5; D remains unclear. The CDR3 has 13 amino acids. CDR1 and CDR2 from the germline V gene are MNHEY and SVGAGI. DNA of the CDR3: TGTGCCAGCAGTTACCGGACTAACTATGACTACACCTTC. Its translation is CASSYRTNYDYTF.

The rearrangement links TRBV5-4 to TRBJ2-7; weak D call: TRBD1 (6 bases). The CDR3 sequence is 14 residues long. V lost 3 bases to trimming and J lost 0 bases, with 10 bases between them. Per the germline V gene, CDR1 is SGHNT and CDR2 is YYREEE (reference sequence). The CDR3 nucleotides read TGTGCCAGCAGCTCCCGACAGGTCTCCTACGAGCAGTACTTC. This codes for CASSSRQVSYEQYF.